The source of this T cell receptor (beta chain) is a study of beta chain features in type 1 diabetes. The study's findings and limits: Shorter TCRB CDR3s, moderately but significantly so, were found in Type 1 diabetes patients in all four CD4+ subsets.

Points on this clone: Its antigen is undetermined.

All of the isolated RNA was reverse transcribed, so expressed TCRB transcripts were sequenced. Profiling relied on immunoSEQ multiplex PCR, and the TCRdb table lists in-frame clones only, not all of them. This sample has about 160,000 clones, with around 9.7% found just once. V was clipped by 5 bases and J by 5 bases; unmatched bases: 10. This CDR3 region has 15 residues. Per germline, CDR1 KGHSH and CDR2 LQKENI. This TCR was recovered from a woman in her thirties with type 1 diabetes. The chain links TRBV18 to TRBJ1-2; 8 bases are shared with TRBD1. The sample was central memory CD4+ T cells from blood. Written as DNA, the CDR3 is TGTGCCAGCTCAGCTTCCAGGGGGCCGGAGTATGGCTACACCTTC. Its translation: CASSASRGPEYGYTF.